Below are 28 T cell receptor beta chains sequenced from a single sample in a study of T cell responses to AZD1222 COVID-19 vaccine. The method was immunoSEQ multiplex PCR; TCRdb's version includes in-frame clones alone and lacks a portion of them. The table records 95,000 or so clones, 85% to 90% of them present only once. The source material was peripheral blood, sampled on day 0 of AZD1222 vaccination. Source of these receptors: an adult in good health.

This clone was seen a handful of times. The chain couples TRBV9 to TRBJ2-3, with 10 nucleotides matching TRBD1. V shed 0 bases, J shed 4 bases, and the junction held 5 bases outside the gene matches. CDR3 length equals 16 residues. The germline gives CDR1 SGDLS, CDR2 YYNGEE. CDR3: CASSVVPGQGSDTQYF. The CDR3 nucleotides read TGTGCCAGCAGCGTAGTTCCGGGACAGGGGTCAGATACGCAGTATTTT.

The J gene is TRBJ2-2, the V gene TRBV10-3; D uncertain. Trimming removed 10 bases at V and 0 bases at J, with 12 bases between. The germline CDR1 and CDR2 sequences are ENHRY and SYGVKD. This CDR3 is 14 amino acids long. The CDR3 is CATRVDSNTGELFF. DNA for the CDR3: TGTGCCACCCGGGTAGACTCGAACACCGGGGAGCTGTTTTTT.

The chain is built from TRBV6-2 or TRBV6-3 and TRBJ2-4; TRBD1 might be the D (5 bases). From germline, CDR1 is MNHEY and CDR2 SVGEGT. The CDR3 is made up of 13 amino acids. Deletions cut 5 bases from V and 5 bases from J, with 10 bases between. The CDR3 loop is CASSGADENIQYF. The CDR3 nucleotides read TGTGCCAGCAGTGGGGCCGACGAAAACATTCAGTACTTC.

The chain recombines TRBV27 with TRBJ2-1; 9 nucleotides agree with TRBD2. V dropped 4 bases and J dropped 6; count of bases not matched to a gene: 10. This CDR3 has 16 amino acids. CDR1 and CDR2 (germline): MNHEY, SMNVEV (reference sequence). In DNA, the CDR3 is TGTGCCAGCAGTTCTGGATGGAGCGGGGGGACCAATGAGCAGTTCTTC. This sequence encodes CASSSGWSGGTNEQFF.

The J gene is TRBJ2-2, the V gene TRBV19, with a possible D match to TRBD1 (5 bases). Germline V gene sequence: CDR1 LNHDA, CDR2 SQIVND (reference sequence). The CDR3 totals 15 residues. V was shortened by 10 bases and J by 2 bases, with 17 bases between the two germline ends. The CDR3 nucleotides are TGTGCCACCTCTTGGGGCTCAGTTAACACCGGGGAGCTGTTTTTT. The encoded protein is CATSWGSVNTGELFF.

The CDR3 here is CATSRDRAGGPGEQFF. Here the CDR3 DNA reads TGTGCCACCAGCAGAGATAGGGCGGGGGGCCCTGGGGAGCAGTTCTTC. This chain joins TRBV15 and TRBJ2-1; 8 bases are a match to TRBD2. V was pared by 0 bases and J by 10 bases, with 11 bases of the junction left unmatched. This CDR3 has 16 residues. CDR1 LNHNV and CDR2 YYDKDF come from the germline V gene (reference sequence). The whole variable domain, remainder taken from reference TRBV15 and TRBJ2-1, is DAMVIQNPRYQVTQFGKPVTLSCSQTLNHNVMYWYQQKSSQAPKLLFHYYDKDFNNEADTPDNFQSRRPNTSFCFLDIRSPGLGDTAMYLCATSRDRAGGPGEQFFGPGTRLTVL.

The chain is built from TRBV5-1 and TRBJ1-1; perhaps TRBD1 as D (6 bases). This CDR3 has 15 amino acids. Deletions cut 4 bases from V and 1 base from J, with 14 bases between. CDR1 and CDR2 (germline): SGHRS, YFSETQ. In nucleotides, the CDR3 is TGCGCCAGCAGCCCCATTCTAGGGGGGAACACTGAAGCTTTCTTT. This encodes CASSPILGGNTEAFF.

This clone came up once. The J gene is TRBJ1-1, the V gene TRBV3-1 (or the pseudogene TRBV3-2); unclear D gene. Germline CDR1 reads LGHDT; CDR2 reads YNNKEL (reference sequence). V lost 0 bases, J lost 0 bases, and 8 bases lay in between. This CDR3 region has 15 residues. CDR3 bases: TGTGCCAGCAGCCAAGAACAGAGCATGAACACTGAAGCTTTCTTT. It yields the protein CASSQEQSMNTEAFF.

As DNA, the CDR3 is TGTGCCAGCAGCCCGGGGGGACGGACATTGGCGGAGACCCAGTACTTC. Protein sequence: CASSPGGRTLAETQYF. This rearrangement joins TRBV5-6 to TRBJ2-5; 7 bases align to TRBD2. The CDR3 is 16 residues long. With V trimmed by 4 bases and J by 5 bases, 14 bases remained unmatched. In germline, CDR1 is SGHDT, CDR2 YYEEEE.

The V and J genes are TRBV2 and TRBJ2-2; 10 nucleotides match TRBD2. Germline trimming cut 7 bases from V and 1 base from J; bases unmatched to any gene: 3. CDR1 is SNHLY, CDR2 FYNNEI, per germline. The CDR3 extends over 15 amino acids. The CDR3 DNA is TGTGCCAGCACCCGGACTAGCGGGAACACCGGGGAGCTGTTTTTT. Its translation is CASTRTSGNTGELFF.

The chain employs TRBV6-5 and TRBJ1-3; tentative D call: TRBD1 (5 bases). V was trimmed by 0 bases and J by 0 bases, leaving 9 bases between them. This CDR3 is built from 16 residues. CDR1 is MNHEY and CDR2 is SVGAGI in the germline V gene. The CDR3 sequence: CASSYSSRVSGNTIYF. Here the CDR3 DNA reads TGTGCCAGCAGTTACTCGTCCAGGGTCTCTGGAAACACCATATATTTT.

The V and J genes are TRBV5-1 and TRBJ1-2; the D gene is possibly TRBD1 (6 bases). The ends were cut back, 4 bases at V and 0 bases at J, with 10 bases in the middle. The germline CDR1 and CDR2 sequences are SGHRS and YFSETQ. This CDR3 is built from 14 residues. The CDR3 reads CASSAWTANYGYTF. DNA for the CDR3: TGCGCCAGCAGCGCCTGGACAGCTAACTATGGCTACACCTTC.

The chain recombines TRBV5-1 with TRBJ2-7; a weak D match, TRBD2 (5 bases). Germline-derived CDR1 and CDR2 are SGHRS and YFSETQ. V lost 0 bases and J lost 4, with 14 bases in between. CDR3 size: 15 residues. The CDR3 nucleotides read TGCGCCAGCAGCTTGGTAGGAGGACTGAAGTACGAGCAGTACTTC. Encoded protein: CASSLVGGLKYEQYF. The entire variable domain, with the rest obtained from reference TRBV5-1 and TRBJ2-7, is as follows: KAGVTQTPRYLIKTRGQQVTLSCSPISGHRSVSWYQQTPGQGLQFLFEYFSETQRNKGNFPGRFSGRQFSNSRSEMNVSTLELGDSALYLCASSLVGGLKYEQYFGPGTRLTVT.

CDR3 amino acids: CASSVARQENIQYF. CDR3 bases: TGCGCCAGCAGCGTCGCGAGGCAGGAAAACATTCAGTACTTC. The V gene is TRBV5-1, the J gene TRBJ2-4; no clear D gene. The CDR3 length is 14 residues. The V end lost 4 bases, the J end lost 5 bases, and 13 bases lay between the germline ends. Germline values: CDR1 SGHRS, CDR2 YFSETQ.

The chain has TRBV4-1 and TRBJ1-1, with D perhaps matching TRBD1 (6 bases). V was cut by 2 bases and J by 1 base, with 8 bases left in between. The germline CDR1 and CDR2 sequences are MGHRA and YSYEKL. The CDR3 is 14 residues long. The CDR3 loop is CASSQTTGNTEAFF. CDR3 nucleotide sequence: TGCGCCAGCAGCCAAACGACAGGGAACACTGAAGCTTTCTTT.

The chain joins TRBV4-1 to TRBJ2-5; tentatively, D is TRBD1 (6 bases). The germline V gene encodes CDR1 MGHRA and CDR2 YSYEKL. V shed 4 bases and J shed 3 bases, with 15 bases lying between them. The CDR3 spans 15 residues. For the CDR3, the DNA is TGCGCCAGCAGCCGAACGGAGCGGACAGAAGAGACCCAGTACTTC. This encodes CASSRTERTEETQYF.

The chain joins TRBV29-1 to TRBJ1-1; D is unresolved. Germline-derived CDR1 and CDR2 are SQVTM and ANQGSEA. V lost 6 bases, J lost 2 bases, and 13 bases lay in between. The CDR3 spans 13 residues. Here the CDR3 DNA reads TGCAGCGTGGGAATCGGCGGAAACACTGAAGCTTTCTTT. It encodes CSVGIGGNTEAFF.

Only one count was recorded for this clone. The V and J genes are TRBV27 and TRBJ1-3; 9 positions agree with TRBD1. This CDR3 has 16 amino acids. V lost 5 bases to trimming and J lost 0 bases; unmatched junction nucleotides: 5. Germline CDR1 MNHEY, CDR2 SMNVEV (reference sequence). CDR3 nucleotides: TGTGCCAGCAGTCCGGGACAGGGTATCTCTGGAAACACCATATATTTT. Residues: CASSPGQGISGNTIYF.

V gene TRBV3-1 (or the pseudogene TRBV3-2) combines with J gene TRBJ2-1; D is unclear. Germline V gene data show CDR1 as LGHDT and CDR2 as YNNKEL (reference sequence). This CDR3 contains 14 residues. Trimming cost V 3 bases and J 4 bases, with 10 bases left between them. The CDR3 sequence: CASSHLASYNEQFF. CDR3 sequence (DNA): TGTGCCAGCAGCCACCTTGCTAGTTACAATGAGCAGTTCTTC.

The chain joins TRBV3-1 (or the pseudogene TRBV3-2) to TRBJ2-7; D unresolved. The germline V gene encodes CDR1 LGHDT and CDR2 YNNKEL (reference sequence). CDR3 size: 13 residues. V lost 3 bases to trimming and J lost 3 bases, with 9 bases between them. CDR3 coding DNA: TGTGCCAGCAGCCATAGTTACGGCTACGAGCAGTACTTC. It codes for CASSHSYGYEQYF.

The chain combines TRBV5-1 with TRBJ2-3, with TRBD2 matching over 14 bases. This CDR3 contains 16 residues. Germline V gives CDR1 SGHRS, CDR2 YFSETQ. With 4 bases clipped from V and 5 bases from J, the junction kept 6 bases outside the gene matches. The CDR3 spells CASSLGTSGGVDTQYF. CDR3 bases: TGCGCCAGCAGCCTCGGGACTAGCGGGGGTGTAGATACGCAGTATTTT.

The chain links TRBV4-3 to TRBJ2-3; 8 nucleotides line up with TRBD2. There are 17 residues in the CDR3. CDR1 and CDR2 from the germline V gene are LGHNA and YSLEER. The J segment lost 3 bases and the V segment lost 0 bases, leaving 8 bases of the junction unmatched. The CDR3 spells CASSQDGPGGRTDTQYF. Written as DNA, the CDR3 is TGCGCCAGCAGCCAAGATGGCCCGGGGGGGCGAACAGATACGCAGTATTTT.

This clone was counted a single time. The chain has TRBV2 and TRBJ1-2; TRBD1 aligns across 9 bases. The CDR3 runs 13 residues. Trimming removed 6 bases from V and 4 bases from J; junction bases left unmatched: 3. Germline-derived CDR1 and CDR2 are SNHLY and FYNNEI. DNA of the CDR3: TGTGCCAGCAGGGGGACAGGGAGCTATGGCTACACCTTC. This codes for CASRGTGSYGYTF.

CDR3 sequence: CASSLRDRVQAFF. The DNA for the CDR3 is TGTGCCAGCAGCTTAAGGGACAGGGTGCAAGCTTTCTTT. The chain carries TRBV7-2 and TRBJ1-1, with 9 bases fitting TRBD1. With 2 bases clipped from V and 9 bases from J, the junction kept 4 bases outside the gene matches. The CDR3 is 13 amino acids. CDR1 is SGHTA, CDR2 FQGNSA, per germline.

The chain uses TRBV6-1 and TRBJ2-3; D is uncertain. This CDR3 has 15 residues. Trimming took 6 bases from V and 5 from J, leaving 18 bases between them. Germline V gene sequence: CDR1 MNHNS, CDR2 SASEGT. CDR3 protein: CASSSPGYGQDTQYF. The CDR3 region has the DNA TGTGCCAGCAGCTCCCCCGGTTACGGGCAAGATACGCAGTATTTT.

This chain connects TRBV24-1 to TRBJ1-4; D might be TRBD1 (5 bases). Trimming removed 10 bases at V and 5 bases at J, with 10 bases between. The V gene's germline CDR1 is KGHDR and CDR2 SFDVKD. The CDR3 is 12 residues long. CDR3 amino acids: CATGTENEKLFF. The CDR3 coding sequence is TGTGCCACGGGGACGGAGAATGAAAAACTGTTTTTT.

The CDR3: CASSLPGRGTTEAFF. The DNA for the CDR3 is TGTGCCAGCAGCCTCCCGGGCAGGGGGACCACTGAAGCTTTCTTT. V is TRBV7-9 and J is TRBJ1-1; 7 bases agree with TRBD1. V dropped 5 bases and J dropped 4; count of bases not matched to a gene: 10. The CDR3 runs to 15 residues. Germline CDR1 is SEHNR and CDR2 is FQNEAQ (reference sequence).

The chain employs TRBV19 and TRBJ1-2, with D perhaps matching TRBD1 (5 bases). The germline V gene has CDR1 LNHDA and CDR2 SQIVND (reference sequence). Trimming removed 4 bases from V and 6 bases from J, with 15 bases in between. The CDR3 has 14 amino acids. The CDR3 DNA is TGTGCCAGTAGTACTCAGGGAATTCTGGATGGCTACACCTTC. Translating it yields CASSTQGILDGYTF.